These 15 T cell receptor beta chains originate from one sample sequenced in a study of CD8 T cell repertoires and HIV-1 epitope variants. No antigen has been identified for these receptors. Assay: immunoSEQ multiplex PCR; the TCRdb copy retains only in-frame clones and omits some. The table includes under 7,000 clones, more than 60% detected once. The material sequenced was cultured CD8+ T cells derived from PBMCs. The receptors were gathered from a male donor with HIV.

The V call is TRBV7-8, the J call TRBJ1-1; no clear D. Between the trimmed V and J ends, which lost 5 bases and 0 bases, there was a span of 13 bases. The CDR3 has 15 residues. Germline values: CDR1 SGHVS, CDR2 FQNEAQ. The CDR3 here is CASSLGGGVNTEAFF. In DNA, the CDR3 is TGTGCCAGCAGCCTTGGTGGTGGAGTGAACACTGAAGCTTTCTTT.

This clone has more than one count but fewer than ten. J is TRBJ2-2 and V is TRBV4-1, with D unclear. The CDR3 has 14 residues. Trimming took off 6 bases at V and 4 bases at J, with 12 bases between the two ends. Looked up from germline, CDR1 is MGHRA and CDR2 is YSYEKL. CDR3 loop: CASSLRLGTGELFF. The CDR3 DNA is TGCGCCAGCAGTTTGAGGCTTGGCACCGGGGAGCTGTTTTTT.

This chain uses TRBV7-2 with TRBJ2-2; D unclear. The CDR3 has 16 residues. Germline V lookup: CDR1 SGHTA, CDR2 FQGNSA. Trimming cost V 0 bases and J 6 bases, with 14 bases left between them. The CDR3, as DNA: TGTGCCAGCAGCTTAGCGCGTGGGGTCGGAGCCGGGGAGCTGTTTTTT. Translating gives CASSLARGVGAGELFF.

The chain couples TRBV4-3 to TRBJ1-1; 9 bases align to TRBD1. With V trimmed by 0 bases and J by 2 bases, 1 base remained unmatched. CDR3 length equals 15 residues. Germline loops: CDR1 LGHNA, CDR2 YSLEER. The CDR3 protein is CASSQEDRGNTEAFF. CDR3 bases: TGCGCCAGCAGCCAAGAGGACAGGGGAAACACTGAAGCTTTCTTT.

CDR3 amino acids: CASSLGVSLELFF. The DNA of the CDR3 is TGTGCCAGCAGCTTGGGGGTCAGTTTGGAGCTGTTTTTT. The chain uses TRBV5-6 and TRBJ2-2; D is unclear. Trimming took 0 bases from V and 10 from J, leaving 10 bases between them. The CDR3 has 13 residues. Germline CDR1 is SGHDT and CDR2 is YYEEEE.

This clone has only a few counts. The CDR3 reads CASSSWTGSGVFYNEQFF. CDR3 DNA: TGTGCCAGCAGCTCCTGGACAGGGTCAGGGGTTTTTTACAATGAGCAGTTCTTC. The V and J genes are TRBV5-6 and TRBJ2-1; 8 bases are shared with TRBD1. J gave up 4 bases and V 3 bases, and 15 bases lay outside the gene matches. This CDR3 is built from 18 residues. Germline-derived CDR1 and CDR2 are SGHDT and YYEEEE.

The chain is built from TRBV11-2 and TRBJ2-1; no definite D call. The ends were cut back, 4 bases at V and 2 bases at J, with 15 bases in the middle. Germline V gene data show CDR1 as SGHAT and CDR2 as FQNNGV. There are 16 residues in the CDR3. In DNA, the CDR3 is TGTGCCAGCAGCTCGACGCGAGGCGTCGCCTACAATGAGCAGTTCTTC. It yields the protein CASSSTRGVAYNEQFF.

The rearrangement uses TRBV9 and TRBJ1-1, with TRBD1 matching 9 bases. Losses at the gene ends were 1 base for V and 3 bases for J; bases not matched to a gene: 10. Germline V gene sequence: CDR1 SGDLS, CDR2 YYNGEE. The CDR3 covers 17 residues. CDR3: CASSVSSGDREYTEAFF. Here the CDR3 DNA reads TGTGCCAGCAGCGTATCGTCAGGGGACAGGGAGTACACTGAAGCTTTCTTT.

This clone has more than one count but fewer than ten. The rearrangement links TRBV28 to TRBJ2-7; possibly TRBD1 or TRBD2 for D (5 bases each). Trimming left V 6 bases short and J 6 bases short, with 18 bases between. Germline values: CDR1 MDHEN, CDR2 SYDVKM. CDR3 size: 14 residues. The CDR3 here is CASRKLGELFEQYF. CDR3 nucleotide sequence: TGTGCCAGCAGGAAATTGGGGGAGCTGTTCGAGCAGTACTTC.

The V and J genes are TRBV7-3 and TRBJ2-1; maybe TRBD1 (5 bases). Trimming removed 6 bases at V and 0 bases at J, with 12 bases between. This CDR3 has 15 residues. The germline CDR1 and CDR2 sequences are SGHTA and FQGTGA. CDR3 nucleotide sequence: TGTGCCAGCAGTTGGAGACAGAGCTCCTACAATGAGCAGTTCTTC. Its protein product is CASSWRQSSYNEQFF.

This chain uses TRBV13 with TRBJ2-3; TRBD2 aligns across 10 bases. J lost 2 bases, V lost 4 bases, and 3 bases had no gene match. This CDR3 is 15 amino acids long. From germline, CDR1 is PRHDT and CDR2 FYEKMQ (reference sequence). This chain's CDR3 is CASSSSGSPTDTQYF. CDR3 DNA: TGTGCCAGCAGCTCTAGCGGGAGTCCCACAGATACGCAGTATTTT.

J is TRBJ1-5 and V is TRBV7-2; TRBD1 matches at 8 bases. Germline V gene data show CDR1 as SGHTA and CDR2 as FQGNSA. V shed 6 bases, J shed 7 bases, and the junction held 11 bases outside the gene matches. The CDR3 spans 15 residues. CDR3 DNA: TGTGCCAGCAGTATGGGAGGACAGGGTGGCCAGCCCCAGCATTTT. Amino acid sequence: CASSMGGQGGQPQHF.

This clone was seen a single time. The chain combines TRBV28 with TRBJ2-7; 8 positions match TRBD2. CDR1 and CDR2 (germline): MDHEN, SYDVKM. CDR3 length: 14 residues. J lost 3 bases, V lost 3 bases, and 4 bases had no gene match. The CDR3 nucleotides are TGTGCCAGCAGTTTTGGTAGCGGGAACTACGAGCAGTACTTC. It specifies CASSFGSGNYEQYF.

V usage is TRBV6-5 and J usage is TRBJ1-2; 8 nucleotides line up with TRBD1. This CDR3 region has 15 residues. Germline trimming cut 2 bases from V and 4 bases from J; bases unmatched to any gene: 6. Germline V gene data show CDR1 as MNHEY and CDR2 as SVGAGI. CDR3 loop: CASSYATGTGYGYTF. Here the CDR3 DNA reads TGTGCCAGCAGTTACGCTACCGGGACAGGCTATGGCTACACCTTC.

The rearrangement joins TRBV6-1 to TRBJ2-3, with 7 positions matching TRBD2. V lost 8 bases and J lost 2; bases outside the gene matches: 10. Germline V gene data show CDR1 as MNHNS and CDR2 as SASEGT. The CDR3 is 15 residues long. CDR3 nucleotide sequence: TGTGCCAGCCCGAGCGGGGAGGCCTACACAGATACGCAGTATTTT. The encoded protein is CASPSGEAYTDTQYF.